Each of the 12 T cell receptor beta chains below was sequenced from the same sample in a study of monozygotic twins with inflammatory bowel disease. TCRdb reworked the 5' RACE reads into one entry per CDR3 protein, no DNA. The record lists some 400,000 distinct CDR3 sequences, of which the ten most abundant hold 2% to 3%. Source material: blood. These receptors all stem from a human donor with ulcerative colitis or Crohn's disease, or a healthy co-twin of an affected twin (not recorded which).

J is TRBJ2-4 and V is TRBV19; TCRdb calls TRBD1, which cannot be checked without DNA. Germline values: CDR1 LNHDA, CDR2 SQIVND (reference sequence). The CDR3 covers 13 residues. The CDR3 is CASSIEGGKIQYF.

J is TRBJ1-1 and V is TRBV7-8. The CDR3 runs 11 residues. Germline V gene sequence: CDR1 SGHVS, CDR2 FQNEAQ. The CDR3: CASSQEGKAFF. The whole variable domain, filled in from reference TRBV7-8 and TRBJ1-1, reads GAGVSQSPRYKVAKRGQDVALRCDPISGHVSLFWYQQALGQGPEFLTYFQNEAQLDKSGLPSDRFFAERPEGSVSTLKIQRTQQEDSAVYLCASSQEGKAFFGQGTRLTVV.

The chain joins TRBV24-1 to TRBJ2-1; TCRdb calls TRBD2, which cannot be checked without DNA. The CDR3 runs to 16 residues. Per germline, CDR1 KGHDR and CDR2 SFDVKD. CDR3: CATSDARGGRYNEQFF.

This chain links TRBV29-1 with TRBJ1-1. Germline CDR1 reads SQVTM; CDR2 reads ANQGSEA. The CDR3 has 15 residues. The CDR3 protein is CSVGASGVMNTEAFF.

The rearrangement joins TRBV6-1 to TRBJ1-6. Germline assignment: CDR1 MNHNS and CDR2 SASEGT. The length of the CDR3 is 16 residues. The CDR3 loop is CASSRTQSSYNSPLHF.

J is TRBJ2-7 and V is TRBV6-2 or TRBV6-3; there is no DNA to check the TCRdb D call of TRBD1. The CDR3 is made up of 16 amino acids. The V gene's germline CDR1 is MNHEY and CDR2 SVGEGT. CDR3 loop: CASSYSTTGNSYEQYF.

J is TRBJ2-5 and V is TRBV6-2 or TRBV6-3; no DNA is available, so the TRBD2 call from TCRdb remains unchecked. From germline, CDR1 is MNHEY and CDR2 SVGEGT. This CDR3 has 15 amino acids. The chain's CDR3 is CASRPSGRVGETQYF.

The CDR3 is CASSQDQGGTFF. V is TRBV3-1 and J is TRBJ1-1; TCRdb's D call, TRBD1, is unchecked because there is no DNA. Looked up from germline, CDR1 is LGHDT and CDR2 is YNNKEL (reference sequence). The CDR3 extends over 12 amino acids. The whole variable domain, filled in from reference TRBV3-1 and TRBJ1-1, reads DTAVSQTPKYLVTQMGNDKSIKCEQNLGHDTMYWYKQDSKKFLKIMFSYNNKELIINETVPNRFSPKSPDKAHLNLHINSLELGDSAVYFCASSQDQGGTFFGQGTRLTVV.

The J gene is TRBJ1-6, the V gene TRBV27; TCRdb calls TRBD1, which cannot be checked without DNA. The CDR3 extends over 14 amino acids. Germline V gene data show CDR1 as MNHEY and CDR2 as SMNVEV (reference sequence). CDR3 region: CASSKDRENSPLHF.

The chain links TRBV10-3 to TRBJ2-3. There are 12 residues in the CDR3. In germline, CDR1 is ENHRY, CDR2 SYGVKD. CDR3 residues: CAISESEDTQYF.

This sequence joins TRBV7-2 and TRBJ1-2. Per germline, CDR1 SGHTA and CDR2 FQGNSA. The CDR3 extends over 12 amino acids. The CDR3 spells CSVGQGVYGYTF. Supplemented by reference TRBV7-2 and TRBJ1-2, the full variable domain reads GAGVSQSPSNKVTEKGKDVELRCDPISGHTALYWYRQSLGQGLEFLIYFQGNSAPDKSGLPSDRFSAERTGGSVSTLTIQRTQQEDSAVYLCSVGQGVYGYTFGSGTRLTVV.

The chain couples TRBV7-8 to TRBJ2-1; with no DNA, the TCRdb D assignment of TRBD2 cannot be verified. Germline V CDR1 and CDR2: SGHVS, FQNEAQ. There are 17 residues in the CDR3. CDR3 residues: CASSPGTSGPSYNEQFF.